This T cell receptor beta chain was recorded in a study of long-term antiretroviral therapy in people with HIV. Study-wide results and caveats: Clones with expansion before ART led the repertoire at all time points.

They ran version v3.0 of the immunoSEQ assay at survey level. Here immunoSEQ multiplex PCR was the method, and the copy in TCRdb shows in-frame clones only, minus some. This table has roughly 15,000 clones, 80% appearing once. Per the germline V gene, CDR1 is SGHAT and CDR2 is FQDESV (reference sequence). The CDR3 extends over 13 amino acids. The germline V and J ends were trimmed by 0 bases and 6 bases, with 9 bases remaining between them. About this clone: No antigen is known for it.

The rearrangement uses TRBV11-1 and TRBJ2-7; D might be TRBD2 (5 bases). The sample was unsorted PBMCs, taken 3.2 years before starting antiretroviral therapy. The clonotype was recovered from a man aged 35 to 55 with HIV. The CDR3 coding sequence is TGTGCCAGCAGCTTAGCAGGGAGCAGCGAGCAGTACTTC. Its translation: CASSLAGSSEQYF.